These T cell receptor beta chains were read from a single sample in a study of shared clonotypes between healthy human individuals. Sequenced by immunoSEQ multiplex PCR; TCRdb stores in-frame clones only, minus some. Found here are about 2.1 million clones, 93% of them singletons; the top ten hold approximately 1.7%. Sequencing input: naive CD8+ T cells from PBMCs. These receptors were collected from a man in his late teens or twenties in good health. Some clones in this sample may be carry-over from other donors' samples. CDR3s include the opening cysteine and the closing phenylalanine or tryptophan. Fields, in order: CDR3 length, clone size, J gene, D gene, V gene, CDR3 protein, CDR3 DNA. A D gene is named only where the DNA matches it firmly. Clone size appears in some rows only: once, few, many, or a class for an expanded clone.

14 | - | TRBJ2-4 | - | TRBV28 | CASNKRVPWDIQYF | TGTGCCAGCAACAAGAGGGTCCCGTGGGACATTCAGTACTTC
16 | - | TRBJ2-7 | TRBD2 | TRBV28 | CASSLSGSAGIREQYF | TGTGCCAGCAGTTTAAGTGGGTCAGCGGGGATTAGGGAGCAGTACTTC
16 | - | TRBJ2-2 | TRBD2 | TRBV28 | CASSFRLAGGSGELFF | TGTGCCAGCAGTTTTCGCCTAGCGGGAGGCTCCGGGGAGCTGTTTTTT
18 | - | TRBJ1-2 | TRBD1 | TRBV9 | CASSVARDRGPGGGGYTF | TGTGCCAGCAGCGTCGCCCGGGACAGGGGCCCGGGAGGAGGCGGCTACACCTTC
16 | - | TRBJ2-1 | TRBD2 | TRBV14 | CASSQEGGGAYNEQFF | TGTGCCAGCAGCCAAGAGGGCGGGGGAGCCTACAATGAGCAGTTCTTC
16 | once | TRBJ2-3 | - | TRBV11-2 | CASSSFALSGTDTQYF | TGTGCCAGCAGCTCTTTCGCTCTCTCGGGCACAGATACGCAGTATTTT
11 | - | TRBJ1-1 | - | TRBV5-6 | CASSDSERAFF | TGTGCCAGCAGCGACTCAGAGCGAGCTTTCTTT
15 | - | TRBJ2-1 | - | TRBV7-9 | CASSLEGGRYNEQFF | TGTGCCAGCAGCTTAGAGGGCGGCCGCTACAATGAGCAGTTCTTC
17 | - | TRBJ2-2 | TRBD2 | TRBV27 | CASSPYSGMVGGGELFF | TGTGCCAGCAGTCCTTATAGCGGGATGGTGGGGGGCGGGGAGCTGTTTTTT
14 | - | TRBJ2-5 | - | TRBV7-3 | CASSSSPYQETQYF | TGTGCCAGCAGCTCTTCCCCGTACCAAGAGACCCAGTACTTC
14 | - | TRBJ2-7 | - | TRBV5-4 | CASSEWDLSYEQYF | TGTGCCAGCAGTGAATGGGACTTATCCTACGAGCAGTACTTC
19 | - | TRBJ2-1 | TRBD2 | TRBV19 | CASSIAGLASLSSYNEQFF | TGTGCCAGTAGTATAGCAGGACTAGCGTCCCTGAGCTCCTACAATGAGCAGTTCTTC
14 | - | TRBJ2-7 | - | TRBV11-2 | CASSYAGQTYEQYF | TGTGCCAGCAGCTATGCGGGACAGACCTACGAGCAGTACTTC
15 | - | TRBJ2-7 | - | TRBV2 | CASSEWGGAAYEQYF | TGTGCCAGCAGTGAATGGGGGGGGGCCGCCTACGAGCAGTACTTC
15 | - | TRBJ2-3 | - | TRBV5-4 | CASSLSTSRPDTQYF | TGTGCCAGCAGCTTGAGTACTAGCCGTCCAGATACGCAGTATTTT
14 | - | TRBJ1-5 | - | TRBV28 | CASSAPGTYQPQHF | TGTGCCAGCAGCGCTCCCGGCACTTATCAGCCCCAGCATTTT
18 | - | TRBJ2-7 | TRBD2 | TRBV4-1 | CASSQVPITSGRTYEQYF | TGCGCCAGCAGCCAAGTCCCCATTACTAGCGGGAGGACCTACGAGCAGTACTTC
19 | - | TRBJ2-4 | - | TRBV15 | CATSGPRPGGDFDKNIQYF | TGTGCCACCAGCGGACCACGTCCTGGCGGGGACTTTGACAAAAACATTCAGTACTTC
15 | - | TRBJ2-2 | - | TRBV6-5 | CASSYSAGRTGELFF | TGTGCCAGCAGTTACTCGGCAGGGCGCACCGGGGAGCTGTTTTTT
8 | - | TRBJ2-3 | - | TRBV12-2 | CATGTQYF | TGTGCAACAGGTACGCAGTATTTT
15 | - | TRBJ2-1 | - | TRBV9 | CASSSVGGSPNEQFF | TGTGCCAGCAGCTCCGTGGGGGGCTCCCCCAATGAGCAGTTCTTC
12 | once | TRBJ1-1 | - | TRBV5-1 | CASSLDGIEAFF | TGCGCCAGCAGCTTGGACGGGATTGAAGCTTTCTTT
15 | - | TRBJ2-5 | TRBD1 | TRBV7-3 | CASSLTRGPQETQYF | TGTGCCAGCAGCTTAACCAGGGGGCCACAAGAGACCCAGTACTTC
14 | - | TRBJ2-1 | - | TRBV2 | CASRPTGFYNEQFF | TGTGCCAGCAGGCCAACGGGATTTTACAATGAGCAGTTCTTC
15 | - | TRBJ2-4 | - | TRBV7-9 | CASSWAGSFKNIQYF | TGTGCCAGCAGCTGGGCCGGGTCCTTCAAAAACATTCAGTACTTC
14 | - | TRBJ2-7 | - | TRBV28 | CASSVWDGAYEQYF | TGTGCCAGCAGTGTCTGGGACGGTGCCTACGAGCAGTACTTC
14 | - | TRBJ2-1 | - | TRBV27 | CASSSPAGLNEQFF | TGTGCCAGCAGTTCCCCGGCAGGGCTTAATGAGCAGTTCTTC
15 | - | TRBJ2-7 | TRBD2 | TRBV27 | CASSPLAGVGLEQYF | TGTGCCAGCAGTCCCCTAGCGGGAGTGGGGCTCGAGCAGTACTTC
14 | - | TRBJ1-5 | - | TRBV27 | CASSLVGSNQPQHF | TGTGCCAGCAGTTTAGTGGGTAGCAATCAGCCCCAGCATTTT
19 | once | TRBJ2-1 | TRBD2 | TRBV28 | CASSSSTPGTSGVYNEQFF | TGTGCCAGCAGTTCCTCCACCCCTGGGACTAGCGGGGTTTACAATGAGCAGTTCTTC
15 | - | TRBJ2-5 | - | TRBV27 | CATAEGGSRIETQYF | TGTGCCACTGCGGAAGGGGGTTCTAGGATAGAGACCCAGTACTTC
15 | - | TRBJ2-7 | TRBD2 | TRBV5-4 | CASSLGGEGPYEQYF | TGTGCCAGCAGCTTGGGGGGGGAGGGTCCCTACGAGCAGTACTTC
16 | - | TRBJ1-5 | - | TRBV28 | CASSPGPGVGNQPQHF | TGTGCCAGCAGTCCCGGGCCCGGGGTCGGCAATCAGCCCCAGCATTTT
14 | once | TRBJ2-3 | - | TRBV27 | CASSFGAITDTQYF | TGTGCCAGCAGTTTTGGAGCGATCACAGATACGCAGTATTTT
16 | - | TRBJ2-7 | - | TRBV9 | CASSVDLKSPSYEQYF | TGTGCCAGCAGCGTAGATCTAAAATCCCCCTCCTACGAGCAGTACTTC
10 | - | TRBJ2-1 | TRBD1 | TRBV15 | CATQGNEQFF | TGTGCCACACAGGGGAATGAGCAGTTCTTC
14 | - | TRBJ1-4 | - | TRBV2 | CASSEWQAGEKLFF | TGTGCCAGCAGTGAATGGCAGGCTGGAGAAAAACTGTTTTTT
17 | - | TRBJ2-1 | - | TRBV4-1 | CASSPAGGHNVYNEQFF | TGCGCCAGCAGCCCTGCTGGGGGGCACAATGTGTACAATGAGCAGTTCTTC
15 | - | TRBJ2-3 | - | TRBV28 | CASSPRPFDTDTQYF | TGTGCCAGCAGCCCGCGCCCCTTTGACACAGATACGCAGTATTTT
18 | - | TRBJ1-5 | TRBD1 | TRBV19 | CASSTLFTGEGGNQPQHF | TGTGCCAGTAGCACTCTATTTACAGGGGAAGGTGGCAATCAGCCCCAGCATTTT
13 | - | TRBJ2-1 | - | TRBV9 | CASSVVSADEQFF | TGTGCCAGCAGCGTAGTCTCGGCGGATGAGCAGTTCTTC
12 | - | TRBJ2-5 | - | TRBV7-9 | CASSAPRETQYF | TGTGCCAGCAGCGCCCCTAGGGAGACCCAGTACTTC
16 | - | TRBJ2-1 | - | TRBV10-3 | CAISESERQRYNEQFF | TGTGCCATCAGTGAGTCCGAGCGTCAGCGGTACAATGAGCAGTTCTTC
14 | - | TRBJ1-2 | - | TRBV11-2 | CASSFNREGYGYTF | TGTGCCAGCAGCTTCAACAGGGAAGGCTATGGCTACACCTTC
14 | - | TRBJ2-7 | TRBD1 | TRBV9 | CASSVADRGREQYF | TGTGCCAGCAGCGTGGCGGACAGGGGCCGAGAGCAGTACTTC
13 | - | TRBJ1-1 | - | TRBV19 | CASSTPGYTEAFF | TGTGCCAGTAGTACCCCGGGGTACACTGAAGCTTTCTTT
14 | - | TRBJ2-7 | TRBD2 | TRBV7-2 | CASSQLAGAYEQYF | TGTGCCAGCAGCCAACTAGCGGGGGCCTACGAGCAGTACTTC
14 | - | TRBJ2-7 | TRBD2 | TRBV27 | CASSILAGEGEQYF | TGTGCCAGCAGTATTCTAGCGGGAGAGGGAGAGCAGTACTTC
16 | - | TRBJ1-1 | - | TRBV9 | CASSSSGGLTNTEAFF | TGTGCCAGCAGCTCCTCTGGGGGGTTGACGAACACTGAAGCTTTCTTT
16 | - | TRBJ1-1 | - | TRBV4-2 | CASSQEMVAGNTEAFF | TGTGCCAGCAGCCAAGAAATGGTAGCAGGAAACACTGAAGCTTTCTTT